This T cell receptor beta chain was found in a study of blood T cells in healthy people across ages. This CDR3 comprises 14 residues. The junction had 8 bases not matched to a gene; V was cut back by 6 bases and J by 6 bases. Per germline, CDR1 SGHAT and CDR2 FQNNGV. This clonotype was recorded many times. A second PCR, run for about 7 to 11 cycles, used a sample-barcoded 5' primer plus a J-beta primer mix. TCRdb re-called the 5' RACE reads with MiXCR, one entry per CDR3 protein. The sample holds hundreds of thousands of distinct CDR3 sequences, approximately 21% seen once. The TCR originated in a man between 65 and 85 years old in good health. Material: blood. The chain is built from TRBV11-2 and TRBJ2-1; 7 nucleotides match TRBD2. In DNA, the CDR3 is TGTGCCAGCAGTGGAATGGCGGGAGTCAATGAGCAGTTCTTC. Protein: CASSGMAGVNEQFF.